The present T cell receptor (beta chain) was sequenced within a study of T cells in Graves' hyperthyroidism and ophthalmopathy. In the ophthalmopathy cohort, Clinical Activity Score was at least 3, NOSPECS grade at least 4, and duration under 3 months. Based on clinical symptoms, serum thyroxine and TRAb, thyroid ultrasound and orbital computed tomography, diagnoses were reached. General study results and limits: Blood shared most expanded thyroid clonotypes above 0.001. A model of 13 V-J pairs discriminated ophthalmopathy from stable hyperthyroidism.

CDR1 is MNHNS, CDR2 SASEGT, per germline. The V end lost 4 bases, the J end lost 4 bases, and 17 bases lay between the germline ends. This CDR3 comprises 15 residues. At least ten counts were recorded for this clonotype. Its antigen is still unknown. Amplified regions were TCR beta CDR3 sequences from RNA transcripts. First-round RT-PCR of the TCR CDR3 relied on the HTBI primer set. TCRdb re-called the multiplex PCR reads with MiXCR, one entry per CDR3 protein. The sample has 400,000 or so distinct CDR3 sequences; nearly 15% are singletons. The sample comprised blood. J is TRBJ2-7 and V is TRBV6-1; weak D call: TRBD1 (6 bases). The receptor comes from a woman aged 60-75 years with Graves' ophthalmopathy. Here the CDR3 DNA reads TGTGCCAGCAGTGTGGGACGGGACACCCTATACGAGCAGTACTTC. Translation gives CASSVGRDTLYEQYF.